One and the same sample provided the 18 T cell receptor beta chains below, sequenced in a study of T cell responses to AZD1222 COVID-19 vaccine. Sequencing used immunoSEQ multiplex PCR; TCRdb keeps in-frame clones, though not all of them. This sample carries about 110,000 clones, 80% to 90% of them seen once, and the ten largest clones take roughly 14%. Sample: peripheral blood, taken 28 days after the second AZD1222 dose. The source of these receptors is an adult who received the AZD1222 COVID-19 vaccine.

The chain joins TRBV4-1 to TRBJ2-1, with 8 bases that match TRBD2. With 0 bases clipped from V and 5 bases from J, the junction kept 9 bases outside the gene matches. The V gene's germline CDR1 is MGHRA and CDR2 YSYEKL. The CDR3 consists of 17 residues. The CDR3 loop is CASSQEYPSGYHNEQFF. The CDR3 nucleotides are TGCGCCAGCAGCCAAGAATATCCTAGCGGGTACCACAATGAGCAGTTCTTC.

V is TRBV11-3 and J is TRBJ1-3; D is undetermined. The V gene's germline CDR1 is SGHNT and CDR2 YENEEA. The CDR3 is 16 residues long. The ends were cut back, 2 bases at V and 1 base at J, with 12 bases in the middle. CDR3 DNA: TGTGCCAGCAGCTTATCCGTTATTGAGTCTGGAAACACCATATATTTT. Protein: CASSLSVIESGNTIYF.

This clone appeared once. The genes are TRBV19 and TRBJ1-4; D unresolved. The CDR3 covers 13 residues. The ends were cut back, 3 bases at V and 8 bases at J, with 10 bases in the middle. The germline gives CDR1 LNHDA, CDR2 SQIVND (reference sequence). CDR3 coding DNA: TGTGCCAGTAGTATTGGCCTGCGCGAAAAACTGTTTTTT. Translated: CASSIGLREKLFF.

The chain has TRBV5-1 and TRBJ2-6; 7 nucleotides agree with TRBD1. Germline values: CDR1 SGHRS, CDR2 YFSETQ. J lost 0 bases, V lost 4 bases, and 13 bases had no gene match. The CDR3 is 19 residues long. The CDR3 DNA follows: TGCGCCAGCAGCCCCTGGGGTACAGGGGACAGCTCTGGGGCCAACGTCCTGACTTTC. It translates to CASSPWGTGDSSGANVLTF.

The chain uses TRBV5-6 and TRBJ2-7; 11 positions match TRBD1. The junction had 7 bases not matched to a gene; V was cut back by 1 base and J by 4 bases. Germline CDR1 and CDR2: SGHDT and YYEEEE. The CDR3 is 16 residues long. CDR3 sequence (DNA): TGTGCCAGCAGCTTGCCCGGGACAGGGGGAAAGTACGAGCAGTACTTC. This translates into CASSLPGTGGKYEQYF.

V is TRBV27 and J is TRBJ1-5, with TRBD1 identical over 7 bases. Per germline, CDR1 MNHEY and CDR2 SMNVEV (reference sequence). V trimming: 3 bases; J trimming: 0 bases; junction bases outside the gene matches: 5. The CDR3 sequence is 16 residues long. The CDR3 nucleotides are TGTGCCAGCAGTTTCACCGACAGGGATAGCAATCAGCCCCAGCATTTT. It yields the protein CASSFTDRDSNQPQHF.

The gene calls are TRBV25-1 and TRBJ1-4, with a tentative D call TRBD1 (5 bases). Germline lookup yields CDR1 MGHDK and CDR2 SYGVNS. The CDR3 is made up of 16 amino acids. V lost 8 bases, J lost 7 bases, and 23 bases lay in between. The CDR3 DNA sequence: TGTGCCAGCGGTCTAGGGATGGGACGGCTTCGTGAAAAACTGTTTTTT. Its translation is CASGLGMGRLREKLFF.

The chain is built from TRBV10-1 and TRBJ2-1, with a tentative D call TRBD2 (6 bases). The V gene lost 2 bases and the J gene lost 10 bases, with 12 bases spanning the gap. CDR3 length: 13 amino acids. Germline CDR1 is WNHNN and CDR2 is SYGVQD (reference sequence). The CDR3 loop is CASSESRAGEQFF. The CDR3 DNA reads as TGCGCCAGCAGTGAGAGCAGGGCGGGGGAGCAGTTCTTC.

The gene calls are TRBV5-1 and TRBJ1-2; D gene uncertain. This CDR3 has 16 amino acids. With 4 bases removed from V and 1 base from J, the gap between germline ends came to 17 bases. Germline V gives CDR1 SGHRS, CDR2 YFSETQ. Written as DNA, the CDR3 is TGCGCCAGCAGCGACGGAACTTTCGCCTTTAACTATGGCTACACCTTC. This encodes CASSDGTFAFNYGYTF.

The chain recombines TRBV9 with TRBJ2-3, with 15 bases that match TRBD2. There are 18 residues in the CDR3. J gave up 0 bases and V 4 bases, and 6 bases lay outside the gene matches. Germline V gives CDR1 SGDLS, CDR2 YYNGEE. CDR3 DNA: TGTGCCAGCAGCCCGGGGACTAGCGGGGGGTATAGCACAGATACGCAGTATTTT. The encoded protein is CASSPGTSGGYSTDTQYF.

This clone was recorded only once. The chain employs TRBV29-1 and TRBJ1-5; D is ambiguous. The CDR3 has 13 residues. Trimming left V 5 bases short and J 5 bases short, with 13 bases between. Germline V gene data show CDR1 as SQVTM and CDR2 as ANQGSEA. CDR3 sequence: CSVREGLDQPQHF. As DNA, the CDR3 is TGCAGCGTTAGGGAGGGTCTCGATCAGCCCCAGCATTTT.

The genes are TRBV5-1 and TRBJ1-2, with 11 bases identical to TRBD1. Trimming at V came to 4 bases and at J to 8 bases, leaving 4 bases not matched to a gene. Germline CDR1 is SGHRS and CDR2 is YFSETQ. The length of the CDR3 is 13 residues. The CDR3 coding sequence is TGCGCCAGCAGCATGGGACAGGGGGAAGGCTACACCTTC. The encoded protein is CASSMGQGEGYTF.

This chain connects TRBV6-5 to TRBJ1-2, with D tentatively TRBD1 (5 bases). The length of the CDR3 is 13 residues. Germline CDR1 reads MNHEY; CDR2 reads SVGAGI. V lost 10 bases and J lost 2, with 14 bases in between. CDR3 in amino acids: CATQGKKNYGYTF. In DNA, the CDR3 is TGTGCCACCCAGGGAAAAAAAAACTATGGCTACACCTTC.

The rearrangement uses TRBV15 and TRBJ2-3; D unclear. This CDR3 has 12 residues. The V gene lost 2 bases and the J gene lost 2 bases, with 2 bases spanning the gap. In germline, CDR1 is LNHNV, CDR2 YYDKDF (reference sequence). The CDR3 reads CATSRHTDTQYF. The CDR3 nucleotides are TGTGCCACCAGCAGACACACAGATACGCAGTATTTT. Filled out from reference TRBV15 and TRBJ2-3, the complete variable domain reads DAMVIQNPRYQVTQFGKPVTLSCSQTLNHNVMYWYQQKSSQAPKLLFHYYDKDFNNEADTPDNFQSRRPNTSFCFLDIRSPGLGDTAMYLCATSRHTDTQYFGPGTRLTVL.

This chain connects TRBV27 to TRBJ2-5; D is perhaps TRBD2 (6 bases). Trimming left V 4 bases short and J 9 bases short, with 15 bases between. Germline assignment: CDR1 MNHEY and CDR2 SMNVEV (reference sequence). This CDR3 comprises 13 residues. CDR3 coding DNA: TGTGCCAGCAGTTGGACGGGAGACCGTCCCCAGTACTTC. It encodes CASSWTGDRPQYF.

This sequence joins TRBV19 and TRBJ1-1, with D hard to call. CDR1 and CDR2 from the germline V gene are LNHDA and SQIVND (reference sequence). The CDR3 loop spans 14 amino acids. Trimming removed 7 bases at V and 1 base at J, with 13 bases between. The CDR3 spells CASTLDRWNTEAFF. The CDR3 bases are TGTGCCAGTACCTTGGACCGATGGAACACTGAAGCTTTCTTT. Based on the CDR3 plus reference TRBV19 and TRBJ1-1, the full variable domain is DGGITQSPKYLFRKEGQNVTLSCEQNLNHDAMYWYRQDPGQGLRLIYYSQIVNDFQKGDIAEGYSVSREKKESFPLTVTSAQKNPTAFYLCASTLDRWNTEAFFGQGTRLTVV.

By share, this clone counts as medium-sized. The chain uses TRBV28 and TRBJ2-1; 9 nucleotides line up with TRBD1. There are 15 residues in the CDR3. Germline V lookup: CDR1 MDHEN, CDR2 SYDVKM. Germline trimming cut 4 bases from V and 5 bases from J; bases unmatched to any gene: 6. The CDR3 reads CASSWGQGGDNEQFF. CDR3 DNA sequence: TGTGCCAGCAGTTGGGGACAGGGTGGGGACAATGAGCAGTTCTTC. Filled out from reference TRBV28 and TRBJ2-1, the complete variable domain reads DVKVTQSSRYLVKRTGEKVFLECVQDMDHENMFWYRQDPGLGLRLIYFSYDVKMKEKGDIPEGYSVSREKKERFSLILESASTNQTSMYLCASSWGQGGDNEQFFGPGTRLTVL.

This clone is medium-sized. The chain links TRBV6-4 to TRBJ2-2; 7 nucleotides match TRBD1. CDR1 and CDR2 from the germline V gene are MRHNA and SNTAGT. This CDR3 spans 15 amino acids. Trimming took 2 bases from V and 5 from J; bases not matched to a gene: 5. The CDR3 loop reads CASSDQGEKTGELFF. The CDR3 coding sequence is TGTGCCAGCAGTGACCAGGGGGAGAAGACCGGGGAGCTGTTTTTT.